The 10 T cell receptor beta chains below all came from one sample that was sequenced in a study of PD-L1 blockade in urothelial cancer. Produced via immunoSEQ multiplex PCR; TCRdb's table is partial and in-frame only. This sample has around 40,000 clones, with around nine tenths found just once. The specimen comprised PBMCs, sampled around atezolizumab (anti-PD-L1) treatment. These receptors originate from a man aged 55 to 69 with urothelial cancer.

The V call is TRBV9, the J call TRBJ2-2; 7 positions agree with TRBD1. CDR3 size: 15 residues. The J segment lost 3 bases and the V segment lost 3 bases, leaving 5 bases of the junction unmatched. The germline V gene encodes CDR1 SGDLS and CDR2 YYNGEE. CDR3 in amino acids: CASSAYRGHTGELFF. Written as DNA, the CDR3 is TGTGCCAGCAGCGCATACAGGGGACACACCGGGGAGCTGTTTTTT.

The rearrangement uses TRBV20-1 and TRBJ2-3, with no clear D. The V gene lost 5 bases and the J gene lost 7 bases, with 7 bases spanning the gap. This CDR3 spans 10 amino acids. CDR1 and CDR2 (germline): DFQATT, SNEGSKA (reference sequence). CDR3 amino acids: CSAPFHTQYF. For the CDR3, the DNA is TGCAGTGCTCCCTTCCATACGCAGTATTTT.

This sequence joins TRBV2 and TRBJ2-2; D is ambiguous. V lost 3 bases to trimming and J lost 0 bases, with 11 bases between them. This CDR3 region has 16 residues. Germline CDR1 and CDR2: SNHLY and FYNNEI. CDR3 loop: CASSDVAAANTGELFF. The CDR3 coding sequence is TGTGCCAGCAGTGACGTTGCGGCCGCGAACACCGGGGAGCTGTTTTTT.

The CDR3 DNA reads TGTGCCAGCAGTGACTCTAGCGGGAGGAATGAGCAGTTCTTC. Its protein product is CASSDSSGRNEQFF. This chain links TRBV6-4 with TRBJ2-1, with 10 bases fitting TRBD2. J gave up 7 bases and V 0 bases, and 0 bases lay outside the gene matches. The germline gives CDR1 MRHNA, CDR2 SNTAGT. This CDR3 has 14 residues.

The genes are TRBV7-6 and TRBJ1-1; D gene uncertain. The germline V gene has CDR1 SGHVS and CDR2 FNYEAQ. Trimming shortened V by 5 bases and J by 7 bases, and 17 bases separated the two germline ends. This CDR3 region has 14 residues. CDR3 sequence: CASSIQQPPSEAFF. As DNA, the CDR3 is TGTGCCAGCAGCATTCAACAGCCCCCAAGTGAAGCTTTCTTT.

This clone was seen just once. The chain joins TRBV25-1 to TRBJ1-1, with D possibly being TRBD1 (6 bases). This CDR3 has 16 amino acids. The germline gives CDR1 MGHDK, CDR2 SYGVNS. V dropped 4 bases and J dropped 10 bases, with 25 bases sitting between them. The CDR3 nucleotides are TGTGCCAGCAGTGGGAATCCAAGTACGCGGAAAGGGGGAGCTTTCTTT. Translation: CASSGNPSTRKGGAFF.

This chain uses TRBV6-5 with TRBJ2-7; D perhaps matches TRBD1 (6 bases). The CDR3 length is 16 residues. Trimming took 3 bases from V and 1 from J, leaving 16 bases between them. Looked up from germline, CDR1 is MNHEY and CDR2 is SVGAGI. In nucleotides, the CDR3 is TGTGCCAGCAGTTATGGAGCTCGCAGGGGTTCCTACGAGCAGTACTTC. It is translated as CASSYGARRGSYEQYF.

This chain joins TRBV7-2 and TRBJ1-3; 8 bases are shared with TRBD1. Per the germline V gene, CDR1 is SGHTA and CDR2 is FQGNSA. V shed 4 bases, J shed 3 bases, and the junction held 11 bases outside the gene matches. The CDR3 runs to 17 residues. DNA for the CDR3: TGTGCCAGCAGCTCGTCTAATCTACAGGGGGGTGGAAACACCATATATTTT. Its protein is CASSSSNLQGGGNTIYF.

The V call is TRBV2, the J call TRBJ1-1; maybe TRBD1 (6 bases). From germline, CDR1 is SNHLY and CDR2 FYNNEI. V was cut by 10 bases and J by 5 bases, with 14 bases left in between. The CDR3 length is 12 residues. The CDR3 protein is CATVGGPTEAFF. CDR3 coding DNA: TGTGCCACCGTGGGGGGGCCAACTGAAGCTTTCTTT.

This chain uses TRBV2 with TRBJ2-6, with TRBD1 as a possible D gene (6 bases). The CDR3 is made up of 15 amino acids. Trimming removed 6 bases at V and 4 bases at J, with 13 bases between. From germline, CDR1 is SNHLY and CDR2 FYNNEI. The CDR3 DNA reads TGTGCCAGCAGGCTACAGGGTACAGGGGCCAACGTCCTGACTTTC. It translates to CASRLQGTGANVLTF.